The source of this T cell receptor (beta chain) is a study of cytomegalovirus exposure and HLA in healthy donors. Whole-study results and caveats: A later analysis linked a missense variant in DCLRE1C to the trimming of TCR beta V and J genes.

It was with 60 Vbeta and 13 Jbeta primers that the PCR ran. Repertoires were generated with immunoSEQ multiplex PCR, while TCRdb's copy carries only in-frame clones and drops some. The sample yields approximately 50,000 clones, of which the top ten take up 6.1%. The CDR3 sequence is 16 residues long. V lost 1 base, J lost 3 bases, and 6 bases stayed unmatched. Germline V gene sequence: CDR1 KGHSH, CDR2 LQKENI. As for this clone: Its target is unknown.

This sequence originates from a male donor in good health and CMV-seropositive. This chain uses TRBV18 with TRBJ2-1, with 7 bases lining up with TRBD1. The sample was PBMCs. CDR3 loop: CASSPQGAGYYNEQFF. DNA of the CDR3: TGTGCCAGCTCACCACAGGGGGCAGGGTACTACAATGAGCAGTTCTTC.